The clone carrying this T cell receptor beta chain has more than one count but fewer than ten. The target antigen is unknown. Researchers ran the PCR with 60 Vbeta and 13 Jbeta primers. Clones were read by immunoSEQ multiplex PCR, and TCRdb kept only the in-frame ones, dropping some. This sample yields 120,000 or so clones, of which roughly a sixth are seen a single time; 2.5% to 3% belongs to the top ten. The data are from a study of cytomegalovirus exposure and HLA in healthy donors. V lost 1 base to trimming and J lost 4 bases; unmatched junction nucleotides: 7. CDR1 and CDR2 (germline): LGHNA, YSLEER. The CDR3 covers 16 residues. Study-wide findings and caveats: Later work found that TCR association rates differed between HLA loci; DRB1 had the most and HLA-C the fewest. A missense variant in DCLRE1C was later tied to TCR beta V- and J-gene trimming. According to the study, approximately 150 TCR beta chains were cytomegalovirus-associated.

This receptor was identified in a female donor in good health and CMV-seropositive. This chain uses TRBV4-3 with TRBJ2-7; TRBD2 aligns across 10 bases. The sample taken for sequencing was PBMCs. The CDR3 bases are TGCGCCAGCAGCCAAGTTACTAGCGGGATCCATTACGAGCAGTACTTC. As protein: CASSQVTSGIHYEQYF.